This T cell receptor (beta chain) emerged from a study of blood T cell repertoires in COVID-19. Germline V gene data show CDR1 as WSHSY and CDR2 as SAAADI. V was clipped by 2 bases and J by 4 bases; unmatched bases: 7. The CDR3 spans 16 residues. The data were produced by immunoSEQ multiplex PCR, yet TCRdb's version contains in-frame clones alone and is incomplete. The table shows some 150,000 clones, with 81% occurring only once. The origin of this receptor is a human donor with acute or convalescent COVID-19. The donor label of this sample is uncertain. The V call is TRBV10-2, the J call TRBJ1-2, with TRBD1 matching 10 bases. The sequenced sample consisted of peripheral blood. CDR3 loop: CASSERTGGPPYGYTF. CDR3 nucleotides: TGCGCCAGCAGTGAGAGGACAGGGGGGCCCCCCTATGGCTACACCTTC.